Below are 3 T cell receptor beta chains sequenced from a single sample in a study of OX40 agonist ivuxolimab in advanced cancers. The method was immunoSEQ multiplex PCR; TCRdb's version includes in-frame clones alone and lacks a portion of them. The sample has tens of thousands of clones, around 87% seen once. The sequences come from CD4+ or CD8+ T cells sorted from blood, collected in a trial of the OX40 agonist ivuxolimab. The receptors derive from an adult with an advanced solid tumor such as melanoma, head and neck, liver or kidney cancer.

V is TRBV5-6 and J is TRBJ2-5, with 8 bases identical to TRBD2. The V segment lost 0 bases and the J segment 4 bases; nucleotides outside the gene matches: 11. The germline CDR1 and CDR2 sequences are SGHDT and YYEEEE. This CDR3 is 17 amino acids long. CDR3 sequence reads: CASSLGPAGALGETQYF. The CDR3 region has the DNA TGTGCCAGCAGCTTGGGTCCAGCGGGGGCCCTAGGAGAGACCCAGTACTTC.

The chain couples TRBV5-1 to TRBJ1-2; 9 positions agree with TRBD1. In germline, CDR1 is SGHRS, CDR2 YFSETQ. The CDR3 runs 13 residues. J was trimmed by 7 bases and V by 4 bases; bases with no gene match: 5. The CDR3 DNA reads as TGCGCCAGCAGCCCCGGGGACAGGGCTGGCTACACCTTC. Protein sequence: CASSPGDRAGYTF.

The chain uses TRBV19 and TRBJ2-2; D possibly corresponds to TRBD2 (6 bases). Germline CDR1 is LNHDA and CDR2 is SQIVND (reference sequence). The V and J ends lost 3 bases and 1 base respectively, with 6 bases between them. The length of the CDR3 is 14 residues. The CDR3, as DNA: TGTGCCAGTAGTATGGGACTGAACACCGGGGAGCTGTTTTTT. Protein: CASSMGLNTGELFF.